This T cell receptor beta chain stems from a study of neurological immune-mediated disorders. The study's findings and limits: Sharing of CDR3 amino acid sequences among expanded clones across subjects was absent, suggesting private repertoires in all groups. HTLV-1-associated myelopathy led in TCR clonal expansion, while multiple sclerosis ranked lowest, below healthy controls.

5'RACE generated cDNA with 10-nucleotide random UMIs. TCRdb re-analysed the 5' RACE reads in MiXCR, keeping a single row per CDR3 protein. This table holds 55,000 to 70,000 distinct CDR3 sequences, roughly an eighth found once. A note on this clonotype: Its antigen is as yet unknown.

The receptor comes from a man between 60 and 75 years old in good health. The sample was PBMCs.

This CDR3 reads CASSADRTASFNYGYTF. DNA for the CDR3: TGTGCCAGCAGCGCCGACAGGACAGCCTCTTTTAACTATGGCTACACCTTC. The V call is TRBV13, the J call TRBJ1-2, with TRBD1 as a possible D gene (6 bases). Germline CDR1 PRHDT, CDR2 FYEKMQ (reference sequence). The CDR3 length is 17 residues. The germline V and J ends were trimmed by 5 bases and 1 base, with 20 bases remaining between them.